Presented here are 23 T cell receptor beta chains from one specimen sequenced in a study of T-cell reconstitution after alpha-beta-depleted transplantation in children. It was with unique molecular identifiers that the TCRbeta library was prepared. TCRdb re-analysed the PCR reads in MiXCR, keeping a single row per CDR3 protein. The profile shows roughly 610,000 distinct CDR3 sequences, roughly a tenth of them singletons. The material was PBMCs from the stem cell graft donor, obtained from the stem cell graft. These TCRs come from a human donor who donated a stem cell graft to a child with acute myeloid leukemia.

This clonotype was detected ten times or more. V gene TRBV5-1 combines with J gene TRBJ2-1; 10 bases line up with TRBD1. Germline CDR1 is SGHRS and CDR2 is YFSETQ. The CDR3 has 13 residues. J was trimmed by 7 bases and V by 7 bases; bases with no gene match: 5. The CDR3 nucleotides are TGCGCCAGCCGGACAGGGGGTTCAAATGAGCAGTTCTTC. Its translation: CASRTGGSNEQFF.

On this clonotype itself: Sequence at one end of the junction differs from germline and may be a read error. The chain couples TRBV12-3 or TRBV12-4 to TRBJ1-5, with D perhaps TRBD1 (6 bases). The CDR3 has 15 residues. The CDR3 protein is CASRLGAGGNQPQHF. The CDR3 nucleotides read TGTGCCAGCCGTTTGGGGGCAGGGGGCAATCAGCCCCAGCATTTT.

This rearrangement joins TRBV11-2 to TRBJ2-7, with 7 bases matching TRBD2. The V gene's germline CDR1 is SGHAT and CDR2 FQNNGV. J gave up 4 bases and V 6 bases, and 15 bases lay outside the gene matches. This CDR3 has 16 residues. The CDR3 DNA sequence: TGTGCCAGCAGTCCCGGGGCGGGAGAGGCCTATTACGAGCAGTACTTC. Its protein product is CASSPGAGEAYYEQYF.

CDR3 DNA sequence: TGTGCCAGCAGTTACGGAGGGGGGGATCCCTACGAGCAGTACTTC. Its translation: CASSYGGGDPYEQYF. The chain couples TRBV6-5 to TRBJ2-7; D is perhaps TRBD2 (7 bases). The germline CDR1 and CDR2 sequences are MNHEY and SVGAGI. The germline V and J ends were trimmed by 2 bases and 2 bases, with 13 bases remaining between them. CDR3 length: 15 residues.

The CDR3 is CASSSPGQGYHTGELFF. Here the CDR3 DNA reads TGTGCCAGCAGCTCGCCGGGACAGGGCTACCACACCGGGGAGCTGTTTTTT. This chain links TRBV7-3 with TRBJ2-2, with TRBD1 identical over 9 bases. The V and J ends lost 4 bases and 3 bases, in that order; junction bases with no gene match: 9. The CDR3 covers 17 residues. Germline V CDR1 and CDR2: SGHTA, FQGTGA.

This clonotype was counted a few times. This chain's CDR3 is CASKQGLAGRGANVLTF. Written as DNA, the CDR3 is TGTGCCAGCAAACAGGGACTAGCGGGAAGAGGGGCCAACGTCCTGACTTTC. The chain employs TRBV3-1 and TRBJ2-6; 13 bases map to TRBD2. Germline-derived CDR1 and CDR2 are LGHDT and YNNKEL (reference sequence). J gave up 4 bases and V 7 bases, and 7 bases lay outside the gene matches. The CDR3 spans 17 residues.

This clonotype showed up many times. CDR3 bases: TGCAGTGCTGGGGGTACAACAGGGGGTTCTAATGAAAAACTGTTTTTT. Its translation: CSAGGTTGGSNEKLFF. The chain employs TRBV20-1 and TRBJ1-4, with 8 bases fitting TRBD1. V was clipped by 5 bases and J by 3 bases; unmatched bases: 11. This CDR3 has 16 residues. Germline V lookup: CDR1 DFQATT, CDR2 SNEGSKA (reference sequence).

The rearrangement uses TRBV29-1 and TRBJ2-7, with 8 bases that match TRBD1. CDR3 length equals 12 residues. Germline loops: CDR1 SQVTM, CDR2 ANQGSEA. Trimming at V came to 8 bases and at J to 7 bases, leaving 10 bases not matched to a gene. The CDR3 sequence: CSTRTGLEEQYF. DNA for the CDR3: TGCAGCACGCGGACAGGGCTAGAAGAGCAGTACTTC.

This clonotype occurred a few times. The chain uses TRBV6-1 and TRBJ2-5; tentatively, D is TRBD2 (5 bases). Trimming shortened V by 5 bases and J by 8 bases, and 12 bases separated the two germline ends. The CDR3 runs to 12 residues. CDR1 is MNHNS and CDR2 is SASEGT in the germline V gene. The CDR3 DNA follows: TGTGCCAGCAGTCGGACTGCCATAACCCAGTACTTC. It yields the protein CASSRTAITQYF.

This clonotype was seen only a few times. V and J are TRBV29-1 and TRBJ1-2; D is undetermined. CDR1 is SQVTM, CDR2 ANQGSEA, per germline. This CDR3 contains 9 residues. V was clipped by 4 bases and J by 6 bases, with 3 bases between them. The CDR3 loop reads CSVVNGYTF. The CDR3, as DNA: TGCAGCGTTGTGAATGGCTACACCTTC.

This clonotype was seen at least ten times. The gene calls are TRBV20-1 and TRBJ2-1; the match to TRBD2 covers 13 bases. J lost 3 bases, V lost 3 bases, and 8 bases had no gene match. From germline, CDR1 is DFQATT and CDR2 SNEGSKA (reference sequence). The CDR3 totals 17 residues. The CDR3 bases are TGCAGTGCTAGGAAACTAGCGGGAGGGCCTGGCTACAATGAGCAGTTCTTC. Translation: CSARKLAGGPGYNEQFF.

The CDR3 sequence: CASSLSGFGRRSYEQYF. In DNA, the CDR3 is TGTGCCAGCAGTTTATCTGGGTTCGGGAGGCGCTCCTACGAGCAGTACTTC. The V call is TRBV12-3 or TRBV12-4, the J call TRBJ2-7, with 7 bases fitting TRBD2. This CDR3 comprises 17 residues. Germline trimming cut 2 bases from V and 0 bases from J; bases unmatched to any gene: 10.

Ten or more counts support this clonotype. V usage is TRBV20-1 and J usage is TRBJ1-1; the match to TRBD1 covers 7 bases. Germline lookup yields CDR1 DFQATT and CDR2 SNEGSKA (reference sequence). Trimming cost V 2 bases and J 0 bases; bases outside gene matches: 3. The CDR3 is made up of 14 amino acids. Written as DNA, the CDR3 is TGCAGTGCTAGACCCGGACAGGTGAACACTGAAGCTTTCTTT. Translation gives CSARPGQVNTEAFF.

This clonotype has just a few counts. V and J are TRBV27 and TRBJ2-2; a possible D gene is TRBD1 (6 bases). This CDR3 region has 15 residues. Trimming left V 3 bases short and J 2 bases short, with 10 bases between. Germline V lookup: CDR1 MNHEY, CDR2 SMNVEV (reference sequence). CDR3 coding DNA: TGTGCCAGCAGTTTCTGGACAGTAAACACCGGGGAGCTGTTTTTT. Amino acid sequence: CASSFWTVNTGELFF.

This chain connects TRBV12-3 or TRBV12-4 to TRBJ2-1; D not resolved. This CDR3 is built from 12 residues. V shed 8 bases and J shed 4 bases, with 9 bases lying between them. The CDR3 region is CASRYSYNEQFF. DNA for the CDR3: TGTGCCAGCCGGTACTCGTACAATGAGCAGTTCTTC.

The CDR3 loop is CASSSAPDTQYF. DNA of the CDR3: TGTGCCAGCAGCTCCGCCCCGGATACCCAGTACTTC. The rearrangement uses TRBV7-2 and TRBJ2-5, with D unresolved. V was clipped by 4 bases and J by 8 bases, with 11 bases between them. CDR3 length: 12 residues. CDR1 SGHTA and CDR2 FQGNSA come from the germline V gene.

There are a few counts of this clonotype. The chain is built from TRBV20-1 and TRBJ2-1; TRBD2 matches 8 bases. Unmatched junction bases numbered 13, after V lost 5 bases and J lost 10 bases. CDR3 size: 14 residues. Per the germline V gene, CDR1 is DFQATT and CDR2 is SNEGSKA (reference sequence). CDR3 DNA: TGCAGTGCTTCAGCTCGAGCGGGAGTAGGAGAGCAGTTCTTC. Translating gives CSASARAGVGEQFF.

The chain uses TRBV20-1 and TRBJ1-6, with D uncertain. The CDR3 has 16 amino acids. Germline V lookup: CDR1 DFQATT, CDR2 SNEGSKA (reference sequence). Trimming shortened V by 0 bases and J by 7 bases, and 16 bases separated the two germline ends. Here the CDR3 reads CSARDLGSAVNSPLHF. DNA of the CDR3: TGCAGTGCTAGAGATTTGGGTTCTGCCGTAAATTCACCCCTCCACTTT.

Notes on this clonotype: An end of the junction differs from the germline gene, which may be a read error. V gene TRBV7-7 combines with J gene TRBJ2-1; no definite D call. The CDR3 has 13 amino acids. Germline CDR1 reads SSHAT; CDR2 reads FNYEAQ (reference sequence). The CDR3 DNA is TGTGCTAGCAGCTTCGACATCTACAATGAGCAGTTCTTC. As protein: CASSFDIYNEQFF.

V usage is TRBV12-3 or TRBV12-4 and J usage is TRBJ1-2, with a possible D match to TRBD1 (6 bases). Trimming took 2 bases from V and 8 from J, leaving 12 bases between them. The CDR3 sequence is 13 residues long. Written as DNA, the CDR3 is TGTGCCAGCAGTTTACCGGACAGCTCAGGCTACACCTTC. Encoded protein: CASSLPDSSGYTF.

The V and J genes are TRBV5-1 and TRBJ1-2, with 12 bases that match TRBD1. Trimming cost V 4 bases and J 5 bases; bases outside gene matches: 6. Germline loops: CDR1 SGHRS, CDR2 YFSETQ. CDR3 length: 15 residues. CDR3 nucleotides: TGCGCCAGCAGCCCCGGGACAGGGGGCTCGTATGGCTACACCTTC. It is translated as CASSPGTGGSYGYTF.

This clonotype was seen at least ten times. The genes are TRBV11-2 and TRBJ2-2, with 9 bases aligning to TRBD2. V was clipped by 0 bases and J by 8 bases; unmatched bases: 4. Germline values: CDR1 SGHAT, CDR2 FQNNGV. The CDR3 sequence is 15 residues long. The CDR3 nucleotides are TGTGCCAGCAGCTTAGAGTTTCTAGCGGGAGGGGAGCTGTTTTTT. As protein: CASSLEFLAGGELFF.

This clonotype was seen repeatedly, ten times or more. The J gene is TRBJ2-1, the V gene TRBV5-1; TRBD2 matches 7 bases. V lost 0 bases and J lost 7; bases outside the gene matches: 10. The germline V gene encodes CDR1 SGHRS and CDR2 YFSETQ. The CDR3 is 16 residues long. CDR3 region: CASSLGSSGIVNEQFF. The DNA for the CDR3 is TGCGCCAGCAGCTTGGGATCCAGCGGGATAGTGAATGAGCAGTTCTTC. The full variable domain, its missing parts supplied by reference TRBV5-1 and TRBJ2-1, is KAGVTQTPRYLIKTRGQQVTLSCSPISGHRSVSWYQQTPGQGLQFLFEYFSETQRNKGNFPGRFSGRQFSNSRSEMNVSTLELGDSALYLCASSLGSSGIVNEQFFGPGTRLTVL.